What follows are 31 T cell receptor beta chains derived from one specimen sequenced in a study of blood T cell repertoires in COVID-19 (dated by TCRdb to 2020 to 2022). Preparation of the library involved the immunoSEQ multiplex PCR assay. The immuneACCESS repertoire file appears here via TCRdb, limited to in-frame rearrangements. These files lack a portion of the clones; in checked studies, under half of the deficit traces to unresolved V genes, and the cause of the others is not known. This sample gives 350,000 to 450,000 clones in total; approximately 86% of them show up just once. In total, the top ten clones hold roughly 6.6% of the sample. The sample was peripheral blood. The receptors were gathered from a woman aged 55-70 years with COVID-19, enrolled during active disease.

This clone has more than one count but fewer than ten. The rearrangement joins TRBV5-4 to TRBJ1-1; possibly TRBD1 for D (6 bases). CDR1 and CDR2 from the germline V gene are SGHNT and YYREEE (reference sequence). Trimming took off 5 bases at V and 4 bases at J, with 21 bases between the two ends. This CDR3 is 16 amino acids long. As DNA, the CDR3 is TGTGCCAGCAGAACGTCCACAGGGTCGAGGAGCACTGAAGCTTTCTTT. Amino acid sequence: CASRTSTGSRSTEAFF.

The rearrangement joins TRBV6-5 to TRBJ2-4, with D unresolved. CDR1 is MNHEY, CDR2 SVGAGI, per germline. CDR3 size: 14 residues. Trimming cost V 6 bases and J 0 bases, with 9 bases left between them. The CDR3 DNA sequence: TGTGCCAGCAGGGCACCGCTAGCCAAAAACATTCAGTACTTC. Its protein product is CASRAPLAKNIQYF.

This chain connects TRBV3-1 (or the pseudogene TRBV3-2) to TRBJ2-3; D is perhaps TRBD2 (5 bases). This CDR3 comprises 15 residues. CDR1 and CDR2 from the germline V gene are LGHDT and YNNKEL (reference sequence). V was trimmed by 6 bases and J by 2 bases, leaving 15 bases between them. CDR3 amino acids: CASSRAGTSTDTQYF. The CDR3 nucleotides are TGTGCCAGCAGTCGCGCGGGTACTTCCACAGATACGCAGTATTTT.

Comments on this clone: Within the sample, other DNA sequences also encode this same CDR3. The chain combines TRBV19 with TRBJ2-7; 7 bases agree with TRBD1. This CDR3 is built from 14 residues. Losses at the gene ends were 3 bases for V and 5 bases for J; bases not matched to a gene: 7. The V gene's germline CDR1 is LNHDA and CDR2 SQIVND (reference sequence). CDR3 nucleotide sequence: TGTGCCAGTAGTATCGGGGACAGAGGCCACGAGCAGTACTTC. Amino acid sequence: CASSIGDRGHEQYF.

The rearrangement links TRBV5-8 to TRBJ1-1; the match to TRBD1 covers 9 bases. V dropped 5 bases and J dropped 6; count of bases not matched to a gene: 5. Germline values: CDR1 SGHTS, CDR2 YDEGEE. This CDR3 has 13 amino acids. The CDR3 is CASRLQGAPEAFF. As DNA, the CDR3 is TGTGCCAGCAGACTACAGGGGGCCCCTGAAGCTTTCTTT.

The rearrangement links TRBV30 to TRBJ2-7; TRBD1 matches 10 bases. The CDR3 is 14 residues long. Germline values: CDR1 GTSNPN, CDR2 SVGIG (reference sequence). V trimming: 2 bases; J trimming: 3 bases; junction bases outside the gene matches: 4. CDR3 nucleotides: TGTGCCTGGAGTCCCGGGACAGGGGACTACGAGCAGTACTTC. It specifies CAWSPGTGDYEQYF.

The V gene is TRBV2, the J gene TRBJ1-3; TRBD1 is a possible D gene (5 bases). V lost 3 bases to trimming and J lost 4 bases, with 10 bases between them. The CDR3 contains 14 residues. Looked up from germline, CDR1 is SNHLY and CDR2 is FYNNEI. This CDR3 is CASSDGASGNTIYF. CDR3 in DNA: TGTGCCAGCAGTGATGGGGCTTCCGGAAACACCATATATTTT.

The chain couples TRBV19 to TRBJ1-1; D gene unclear. Germline CDR1 LNHDA, CDR2 SQIVND (reference sequence). CDR3 length: 16 residues. Trimming shortened V by 2 bases and J by 2 bases, and 15 bases separated the two germline ends. CDR3 coding DNA: TGTGCCAGTAGTATAATGGGAGAGAGATATAACACTGAAGCTTTCTTT. Translating gives CASSIMGERYNTEAFF.

The chain couples TRBV7-2 to TRBJ1-1; D might be TRBD1 (5 bases). CDR3 length: 16 amino acids. Between the trimmed V and J ends, which lost 5 bases and 4 bases, there was a span of 20 bases. The germline V gene encodes CDR1 SGHTA and CDR2 FQGNSA. Here the CDR3 reads CASSRQGRGSSTEAFF. The DNA of the CDR3 is TGTGCCAGCAGCCGCCAGGGTCGGGGGTCGAGCACTGAAGCTTTCTTT.

The chain links TRBV6-5 to TRBJ1-1; tentatively, D is TRBD1 (6 bases). The CDR3 has 16 amino acids. Germline CDR1 and CDR2: MNHEY and SVGAGI. The V end lost 0 bases, the J end lost 2 bases, and 13 bases lay between the germline ends. DNA for the CDR3: TGTGCCAGCAGTTACTCAGCCAGGACAGCCAACACTGAAGCTTTCTTT. Protein product: CASSYSARTANTEAFF.

This clone was seen only once. V is TRBV23-1 and J is TRBJ2-1; D is perhaps TRBD1 (5 bases). TRBV23-1 is an open reading frame whose function is uncertain. The V gene lost 4 bases and the J gene lost 0 bases, with 16 bases spanning the gap. The length of the CDR3 is 17 residues. Written as DNA, the CDR3 is TGCGCCAGCAGTCCTTCACAGGATCTTAACTCCTACAATGAGCAGTTCTTC. This gives the protein CASSPSQDLNSYNEQFF.

The chain joins TRBV11-2 to TRBJ2-5; tentatively, D is TRBD2 (7 bases). The CDR3 consists of 13 residues. With 5 bases removed from V and 11 bases from J, the gap between germline ends came to 18 bases. Germline V gene lookup returns CDR1 SGHAT and CDR2 FQNNGV. As DNA, the CDR3 is TGTGCCAGCAGCCTCGGGGGGCAGGCAGCTCAGTACTTC. Its translation: CASSLGGQAAQYF.

The chain joins TRBV10-3 to TRBJ2-2; weak D call: TRBD2 (7 bases). The length of the CDR3 is 17 residues. Trimming took 0 bases from V and 1 from J, leaving 12 bases between them. Germline lookup yields CDR1 ENHRY and CDR2 SYGVKD. The CDR3, as DNA: TGTGCCATCAGTGAGTCGAGGGGGGGGAAGAACACCGGGGAGCTGTTTTTT. Its protein product is CAISESRGGKNTGELFF.

This chain connects TRBV3-1 (or the pseudogene TRBV3-2) to TRBJ2-3; D is ambiguous. Trimming took 0 bases from V and 9 from J, leaving 7 bases between them. Germline V gene sequence: CDR1 LGHDT, CDR2 YNNKEL (reference sequence). This CDR3 is built from 12 residues. CDR3 bases: TGTGCCAGCAGCCAAGATTTACGGACGCAGTATTTT. It yields the protein CASSQDLRTQYF.

In its sample, this clone was seen a few times. V is TRBV9 and J is TRBJ2-2; TRBD2 aligns across 8 bases. This CDR3 comprises 16 residues. V lost 7 bases to trimming and J lost 0 bases; unmatched junction nucleotides: 8. In germline, CDR1 is SGDLS, CDR2 YYNGEE. Here the CDR3 DNA reads TGTGCCAGCCAATTGAGCGGGGGAACGAACACCGGGGAGCTGTTTTTT. The encoded protein is CASQLSGGTNTGELFF.

V usage is TRBV11-3 and J usage is TRBJ2-3, with 9 bases that match TRBD2. The germline V gene has CDR1 SGHNT and CDR2 YENEEA. This CDR3 is 17 amino acids long. V dropped 1 base and J dropped 0; count of bases not matched to a gene: 5. In nucleotides, the CDR3 is TGTGCCAGCAGCTTAGGCAGCGGGGGGAAAAGCACAGATACGCAGTATTTT. Its protein product is CASSLGSGGKSTDTQYF.

This chain links TRBV5-6 with TRBJ2-7, with a possible D match to TRBD1 (6 bases). Trimming removed 4 bases from V and 3 bases from J, with 14 bases in between. Looked up from germline, CDR1 is SGHDT and CDR2 is YYEEEE. The CDR3 is 14 residues long. CDR3 sequence reads: CASSRGTGFYEQYF. For the CDR3, the DNA is TGTGCCAGCAGCCGGGGCACAGGGTTCTACGAGCAGTACTTC.

This chain links TRBV5-1 with TRBJ1-1; D remains ambiguous. Trimming removed 0 bases at V and 1 base at J, with 10 bases between. There are 15 residues in the CDR3. The germline CDR1 and CDR2 sequences are SGHRS and YFSETQ. The CDR3 is CASSLERAKNTEAFF. CDR3 bases: TGCGCCAGCAGCTTGGAGCGGGCCAAGAACACTGAAGCTTTCTTT. The whole variable domain, remainder taken from reference TRBV5-1 and TRBJ1-1, is KAGVTQTPRYLIKTRGQQVTLSCSPISGHRSVSWYQQTPGQGLQFLFEYFSETQRNKGNFPGRFSGRQFSNSRSEMNVSTLELGDSALYLCASSLERAKNTEAFFGQGTRLTVV.

V usage is TRBV15 and J usage is TRBJ1-2; D is perhaps TRBD1 (6 bases). The V gene's germline CDR1 is LNHNV and CDR2 YYDKDF (reference sequence). Trimming removed 5 bases at V and 6 bases at J, with 16 bases between. This CDR3 is 14 amino acids long. The CDR3: CATSRTAYLDGYTF. Written as DNA, the CDR3 is TGTGCCACCAGCCGGACAGCCTATTTGGATGGCTACACCTTC.

The chain couples TRBV11-2 to TRBJ2-5, with a weak D call TRBD1 (5 bases). This CDR3 has 14 amino acids. Germline lookup yields CDR1 SGHAT and CDR2 FQNNGV. With 5 bases removed from V and 5 bases from J, the gap between germline ends came to 15 bases. The CDR3 bases are TGTGCCAGCAGCCTGGAAGGGGCGCGGGAGACCCAGTACTTC. As protein: CASSLEGARETQYF.

This rearrangement joins TRBV9 to TRBJ2-3; perhaps TRBD2 as D (6 bases). Per the germline V gene, CDR1 is SGDLS and CDR2 is YYNGEE. Deletions cut 0 bases from V and 6 bases from J, with 14 bases between. The CDR3 sequence is 15 residues long. DNA of the CDR3: TGTGCCAGCAGCGTAGAACTAGCCCCCCTCGATACGCAGTATTTT. It translates to CASSVELAPLDTQYF.

This chain links TRBV6-6 with TRBJ2-7, with 9 bases that match TRBD2. The V segment lost 3 bases and the J segment 3 bases; nucleotides outside the gene matches: 3. The length of the CDR3 is 14 residues. The V gene's germline CDR1 is MNHNY and CDR2 SVGAGI (reference sequence). The CDR3 protein is CASSYGSGSYEQYF. CDR3 coding DNA: TGTGCCAGCAGTTATGGTAGCGGGAGCTACGAGCAGTACTTC.

V usage is TRBV10-3 and J usage is TRBJ1-1; no firm D call. CDR1 ENHRY and CDR2 SYGVKD come from the germline V gene. V was clipped by 7 bases and J by 0 bases, with 12 bases between them. This CDR3 is built from 14 residues. The CDR3 sequence is CAIIPGRMNTEAFF. The CDR3 nucleotides read TGTGCCATCATACCAGGAAGAATGAACACTGAAGCTTTCTTT.

V is TRBV6-5 and J is TRBJ1-2; no clear D. Trimming removed 5 bases from V and 2 bases from J, with 15 bases in between. Germline CDR1 MNHEY, CDR2 SVGAGI. The CDR3 totals 15 residues. The CDR3 nucleotides read TGTGCCAGCAGTCCTGACATCGGAAAAAACTATGGCTACACCTTC. It encodes CASSPDIGKNYGYTF.

This rearrangement joins TRBV15 to TRBJ1-2; the D is unclear. V lost 2 bases to trimming and J lost 6 bases, with 10 bases between them. Per the germline V gene, CDR1 is LNHNV and CDR2 is YYDKDF (reference sequence). The CDR3 is made up of 13 amino acids. Here the CDR3 reads CATSRPDWDGYTF. The DNA of the CDR3 is TGTGCCACCAGCAGACCAGACTGGGATGGCTACACCTTC.

The count of this clone is one. The same CDR3 also results from other DNA sequences found in this sample. The chain combines TRBV5-1 with TRBJ2-6; D remains ambiguous. The germline V gene encodes CDR1 SGHRS and CDR2 YFSETQ. Trimming pared 0 bases from V and 3 bases from J, leaving 10 bases between. The CDR3 is 16 residues long. DNA for the CDR3: TGCGCCAGCAGCTTGGACGGGTCTAGTGGGGCCAACGTCCTGACTTTC. Its translation is CASSLDGSSGANVLTF.

This rearrangement joins TRBV19 to TRBJ1-3; D is possibly TRBD1 (6 bases). V was pared by 10 bases and J by 0 bases, with 10 bases between. This CDR3 is built from 13 residues. The germline V gene encodes CDR1 LNHDA and CDR2 SQIVND (reference sequence). CDR3 region: CAIGQPSGNTIYF. The DNA for the CDR3 is TGTGCCATAGGACAGCCCTCTGGAAACACCATATATTTT.

This clone was found once. This chain uses TRBV6-5 with TRBJ2-7, with a tentative D call TRBD1 (6 bases). V lost 6 bases, J lost 3 bases, and 12 bases lay in between. The CDR3 is made up of 13 amino acids. The germline V gene encodes CDR1 MNHEY and CDR2 SVGAGI. This chain's CDR3 is CASRDGQSYEQYF. The CDR3 coding sequence is TGTGCCAGCAGGGACGGACAGAGCTACGAGCAGTACTTC.

V gene TRBV12-3 or TRBV12-4 combines with J gene TRBJ1-4; D call uncertain. This CDR3 comprises 13 residues. Trimming removed 6 bases at V and 7 bases at J, with 12 bases between. CDR3 DNA sequence: TGTGCCAGCAGAAAAAGAGCGGGTGAAAAACTGTTTTTT. Its protein is CASRKRAGEKLFF.

The V and J genes are TRBV4-2 and TRBJ1-4; no definite D call. The CDR3 consists of 15 residues. V gave up 1 base and J gave up 8 bases, with 14 bases separating them. In germline, CDR1 is LGHNA, CDR2 YNFKEQ. CDR3 DNA: TGTGCCAGCAGCCAAGTATGGGCCTTTGGCGAAAAACTGTTTTTT. Amino acids: CASSQVWAFGEKLFF.

With respect to this clone: Within the sample, other DNA sequences also encode this same CDR3. This sequence joins TRBV29-1 and TRBJ1-1; D may be TRBD1 (5 bases). In germline, CDR1 is SQVTM, CDR2 ANQGSEA. The V end was cut by 5 bases, the J end by 1 base, with 5 bases between. The CDR3 sequence is 11 residues long. CDR3 sequence reads: CSVTGNTEAFF. The CDR3 DNA follows: TGCAGCGTTACAGGGAACACTGAAGCTTTCTTT.